What follows are 9 T cell receptor beta chains derived from one specimen sequenced in a study of cytomegalovirus exposure and HLA in healthy donors. Amplification used 60 Vbeta primers and 13 Jbeta primers. Assay: immunoSEQ multiplex PCR; the TCRdb copy retains only in-frame clones and omits some. Of 150,000 to 200,000 clones detected, 77% appear once; the ten largest clones hold approximately 1.3%. Sequencing used PBMCs. These receptor sequences come from a young man in good health and CMV-seronegative.

The V call is TRBV4-2, the J call TRBJ2-7; D may be TRBD1 (6 bases). Trimming stripped 2 bases from V and 0 bases from J, with 8 bases between. The CDR3 has 14 amino acids. Germline CDR1 reads LGHNA; CDR2 reads YNFKEQ. The CDR3 spells CASSQNRDSYEQYF. DNA for the CDR3: TGTGCCAGCAGCCAAAACAGGGACTCCTACGAGCAGTACTTC.

V usage is TRBV15 and J usage is TRBJ2-7; D is ambiguous. The CDR3 length is 14 residues. Looked up from germline, CDR1 is LNHNV and CDR2 is YYDKDF (reference sequence). V gave up 0 bases and J gave up 5 bases, with 11 bases separating them. The chain's CDR3 is CATSRDSASNEQYF. CDR3 bases: TGTGCCACCAGCAGAGATTCCGCGTCCAACGAGCAGTACTTC.

The V call is TRBV5-6, the J call TRBJ2-7; 7 bases fit TRBD1. After removal of 4 bases from V and 3 bases from J, the junction contained 7 bases not matched to a gene. Germline assignment: CDR1 SGHDT and CDR2 YYEEEE. This CDR3 is 14 amino acids long. This CDR3 is CASSVGQSLYEQYF. As DNA, the CDR3 is TGTGCCAGCAGCGTGGGACAGAGTCTCTACGAGCAGTACTTC.

This clone has just one count. This rearrangement joins TRBV6-5 to TRBJ1-2, with TRBD1 matching over 10 bases. The CDR3 runs to 14 residues. Trimming removed 4 bases from V and 4 bases from J; junction bases left unmatched: 3. CDR1 and CDR2 (germline): MNHEY, SVGAGI. CDR3 protein: CASSSDRGLYGYTF. The CDR3 nucleotides read TGTGCCAGCAGTTCAGACAGGGGGCTCTATGGCTACACCTTC.

The chain employs TRBV4-2 and TRBJ1-2; D call uncertain. The CDR3 consists of 14 residues. V was shortened by 1 base and J by 5 bases, with 11 bases between the two germline ends. Germline assignment: CDR1 LGHNA and CDR2 YNFKEQ. The DNA of the CDR3 is TGTGCCAGCAGCCAAGGGAGCGGGCGTTATGGCTACACCTTC. Protein: CASSQGSGRYGYTF.

The chain joins TRBV30 to TRBJ2-7, with a tentative D call TRBD2 (6 bases). The germline CDR1 and CDR2 sequences are GTSNPN and SVGIG (reference sequence). The V and J ends lost 0 bases and 0 bases respectively, with 12 bases between them. The CDR3 runs to 15 residues. The CDR3 reads CAWSVRRVDSYEQYF. For the CDR3, the DNA is TGTGCCTGGAGTGTACGGAGGGTAGACTCCTACGAGCAGTACTTC.

The chain uses TRBV30 and TRBJ2-5, with a possible D match to TRBD2 (5 bases). V dropped 4 bases and J dropped 2 bases, with 14 bases sitting between them. The V gene's germline CDR1 is GTSNPN and CDR2 SVGIG (reference sequence). This CDR3 is 14 amino acids long. Written as DNA, the CDR3 is TGTGCCTGGAAGTGGGCGGGTAGGCAAGAGACCCAGTACTTC. Translation gives CAWKWAGRQETQYF.

The chain carries TRBV25-1 and TRBJ2-1; TRBD1 agrees at 8 bases. The CDR3 covers 13 residues. J was trimmed by 6 bases and V by 3 bases; bases with no gene match: 1. Germline loops: CDR1 MGHDK, CDR2 SYGVNS. The chain's CDR3 is CASSDRGLNEQFF. The CDR3 DNA is TGTGCCAGCAGTGACAGGGGGCTCAATGAGCAGTTCTTC. Filled out from reference TRBV25-1 and TRBJ2-1, the complete variable domain reads EADIYQTPRYLVIGTGKKITLECSQTMGHDKMYWYQQDPGMELHLIHYSYGVNSTEKGDLSSESTVSRIRTEHFPLTLESARPSHTSQYLCASSDRGLNEQFFGPGTRLTVL.

This clone showed up just a few times. CDR3 region: CASSLVGTESYEQYF. As DNA, the CDR3 is TGTGCCAGCAGCTTAGTGGGGACAGAGTCCTACGAGCAGTACTTC. The V call is TRBV7-9, the J call TRBJ2-7; 7 nucleotides match TRBD1. This CDR3 is built from 15 residues. V trimming: 1 base; J trimming: 1 base; junction bases outside the gene matches: 4. Germline V gene data show CDR1 as SEHNR and CDR2 as FQNEAQ (reference sequence).